This is a list of T cell receptor beta chains from one sample in a study of early T cells in non-severe SARS-CoV-2 infection. In TCRdb, the 5' RACE reads were re-called with MiXCR into one record per CDR3 protein. In the table there are about 49,000 distinct CDR3 sequences, around 12% of which are singletons. The sequencing used whole blood, collected at baseline. The source of these receptors is an adult who was a healthcare worker with PCR-confirmed SARS-CoV-2 infection or an uninfected control (not recorded which). The CDR3 runs from the conserved cysteine through the conserved F or W. D genes are given only for firm matches. Clone size is given for some rows only: seen once, a few or many times, or a class if the clone is expanded.

v_call	cdr3_length	d_call	j_call	clone_size	cdr3_aa	cdr3_nt
TRBV6-4	16	TRBD1	TRBJ1-4	.	CASSPRGGVTNEKLFF	TGTGCCAGCAGCCCTCGAGGGGGCGTCACTAATGAAAAACTGTTTTTT
TRBV29-1	11	.	TRBJ1-5	few	CSVTQGRAQHF	TGCAGCGTGACCCAGGGGCGGGCCCAGCATTTT
TRBV7-2	17	.	TRBJ1-3	.	CASSFTDRPISGNTIYF	TGTGCCAGCAGCTTCACTGACAGGCCTATCTCTGGAAACACCATATATTTT
TRBV6-5	13	.	TRBJ2-3	few	CASSYSNTDTQYF	TGTGCCAGCAGTTACTCGAACACAGATACGCAGTATTTT
TRBV6-2/TRBV6-3	14	.	TRBJ1-2	.	CASSYSGSNYGYTF	TGTGCCAGCAGTTACTCCGGATCTAACTATGGCTACACCTTC
TRBV10-3	13	.	TRBJ2-7	.	CAIRAGENYEQYF	TGTGCCATCAGGGCAGGGGAGAACTACGAGCAGTACTTC
TRBV5-1	12	TRBD2	TRBJ2-7	many	CASSRDYYEQYF	TGCGCCAGCAGTCGGGACTACTACGAGCAGTACTTC
TRBV18	15	TRBD1	TRBJ1-1	many	CASGSDRGRWSEAFF	TGTGCCAGCGGGTCGGACAGGGGACGATGGTCTGAAGCTTTCTTT
TRBV4-3	14	.	TRBJ1-1	.	CASSQGSRNTEAFF	TGCGCCAGCAGCCAAGGAAGTCGGAACACTGAAGCTTTCTTT
TRBV29-1	13	.	TRBJ1-4	few	CSVLGGTNEKLFF	TGCAGCGTCCTAGGAGGGACTAATGAAAAACTGTTTTTT
TRBV7-2	14	.	TRBJ1-3	many	CASSSQGSRNTIYF	TGTGCCAGCAGCTCACAGGGATCGAGAAACACCATATATTTT
TRBV5-4	15	TRBD2	TRBJ2-3	few	CASSLTSVTRDTQYF	TGTGCCAGCAGCTTAACTAGCGTGACGAGGGATACGCAGTATTTT
TRBV11-2	13	TRBD2	TRBJ2-2	.	CASSERESGELFF	TGTGCCAGCAGCGAGCGGGAGTCCGGGGAGCTGTTTTTT
TRBV5-4	15	.	TRBJ2-7	.	CASSFKVRGPYEQYF	TGTGCCAGCAGCTTTAAGGTTCGGGGACCCTACGAGCAGTACTTC
TRBV10-3	14	.	TRBJ1-1	few	CAIRNRELNTEAFF	TGTGCCATCAGGAACAGGGAACTGAACACTGAAGCTTTCTTT
TRBV27	15	.	TRBJ2-7	.	CASSLMFGHNYEQYF	TGTGCCAGCAGTTTAATGTTCGGGCACAACTACGAGCAGTACTTC
TRBV29-1	12	.	TRBJ1-2	.	CSVVEGNYGYTF	TGCAGCGTTGTTGAAGGGAACTATGGCTACACCTTC
TRBV6-6	15	TRBD2	TRBJ2-7	few	CASNPTTSGIHEQYF	TGTGCCAGCAATCCGACGACTAGCGGGATCCACGAGCAGTACTTC
TRBV28	16	.	TRBJ1-2	few	CASSPPGPQANYGYTF	TGTGCCAGCAGCCCACCGGGACCCCAAGCGAACTATGGCTACACCTTC
TRBV11-3	14	TRBD1	TRBJ1-1	.	CASSFQGEGTEAFF	TGTGCCAGCAGCTTTCAGGGGGAAGGAACTGAAGCTTTCTTT
TRBV11-2	12	.	TRBJ2-7	.	CASSLSPWEQYF	TGTGCCAGCAGCTTAAGTCCGTGGGAGCAGTACTTC
TRBV18	18	.	TRBJ2-3	.	CASSRPTSIAEPKHTQYF	TGTGCCAGCTCACGCCCGACTTCAATAGCGGAACCTAAGCATACGCAGTATTTT
TRBV19	15	.	TRBJ2-4	many	CASQVSRGFINIQYF	TGTGCCAGTCAGGTCTCCAGGGGATTTATAAACATTCAGTACTTC
TRBV5-6	14	.	TRBJ2-7	many	CASSLQLPTYEQYF	TGTGCCAGCAGCTTGCAACTCCCTACATACGAGCAGTACTTC
TRBV20-1	16	TRBD1	TRBJ1-2	.	CSARGTGGAGGYGYTF	TGCAGTGCTAGGGGGACAGGGGGCGCTGGAGGATATGGCTACACCTTC
TRBV7-3	14	.	TRBJ2-3	few	CASSLSTLQDTQYF	TGTGCCAGCAGCTTAAGTACCCTTCAAGATACGCAGTATTTT
TRBV5-5	17	TRBD2	TRBJ2-1	few	CASSFLSSGRALDEQFF	TGTGCCAGCAGCTTTTTGAGTTCCGGGAGGGCCTTGGATGAGCAGTTCTTC
TRBV6-1	16	.	TRBJ1-6	many	CASSEIHSSYNSPLHF	TGTGCCAGCAGTGAAATCCACAGCTCCTATAATTCACCCCTCCACTTT
TRBV5-1	16	TRBD2	TRBJ2-3	.	CASSLATSGPTDTQYF	TGCGCCAGCAGCTTGGCTACTAGCGGACCCACAGATACGCAGTATTTT
TRBV20-1	12	.	TRBJ2-5	.	CSARTVQETQYF	TGCAGTGCCCGGACAGTCCAAGAGACCCAGTACTTC
TRBV11-3	17	TRBD2	TRBJ2-3	.	CASSSGVWREGRDTQYF	TGTGCCAGCAGCTCCGGGGTCTGGCGGGAGGGCCGGGATACGCAGTATTTT
TRBV7-2	16	.	TRBJ2-3	many	CASSLQPLVGTDTQYF	TGTGCCAGCAGCTTGCAGCCCTTGGTTGGCACAGATACGCAGTATTTT
TRBV20-1	14	TRBD1	TRBJ1-2	.	CSARGQGGPYGYTF	TGCAGTGCCCGCGGACAGGGGGGCCCATATGGCTACACCTTC
TRBV5-1	14	.	TRBJ1-3	few	CASSSGRSGNTIYF	TGCGCCAGCAGCTCGGGTCGCTCTGGAAACACCATATATTTT
TRBV6-2/TRBV6-3	15	.	TRBJ2-2	.	CASRGADSNTGELFF	TGTGCCAGCAGAGGGGCAGACTCGAACACCGGGGAGCTGTTTTTT
TRBV29-1	14	.	TRBJ2-5	many	CSVMGGYGAETQYF	TGCAGCGTTATGGGGGGTTACGGAGCAGAGACCCAGTACTTC
TRBV10-3	15	TRBD2	TRBJ2-2	many	CAISESGRDTGELFF	TGTGCCATCAGTGAGAGCGGGAGGGACACCGGGGAGCTGTTTTTT
TRBV18	16	.	TRBJ1-1	.	CASSPPAGKGATEAFF	TGTGCCAGCTCACCACCGGCAGGGAAGGGAGCGACTGAAGCTTTCTTT
TRBV20-1	15	.	TRBJ1-1	medium-sized	CSARDTARAGAEAFF	TGCAGTGCTAGAGACACCGCCAGGGCGGGCGCTGAAGCTTTCTTT
TRBV3-1	16	.	TRBJ2-3	few	CASSPGGGRNADTQYF	TGTGCCAGCAGCCCTGGGGGCGGGAGAAACGCAGATACGCAGTATTTT
TRBV6-5	16	.	TRBJ2-6	few	CASSYNSISGANVLTF	TGTGCCAGCAGTTACAACTCAATCTCTGGGGCCAACGTCCTGACTTTC
TRBV7-2	16	.	TRBJ2-2	many	CASSPGGTRRSGELFF	TGTGCCAGCAGCCCCGGAGGTACTAGACGGTCCGGGGAGCTGTTTTTT
TRBV7-9	13	.	TRBJ2-5	.	CASTYREGETQYF	TGTGCCAGCACCTACAGGGAGGGTGAGACCCAGTACTTC
TRBV4-3	16	.	TRBJ2-6	many	CASSQETGSGANVLTF	TGCGCCAGCAGCCAAGAGACGGGCTCAGGGGCCAACGTCCTGACTTTC
TRBV12-3/TRBV12-4	11	.	TRBJ2-4	.	CASSLGVIQYF	TGTGCCAGCAGTTTAGGGGTGATTCAGTACTTC
TRBV11-2	16	.	TRBJ1-4	many	CASSLVVGATNEKLFF	TGTGCCAGCAGCTTAGTGGTCGGCGCAACTAATGAAAAACTGTTTTTT
TRBV5-1	18	TRBD1	TRBJ2-2	.	CASSSGQGAPLNTGELFF	TGCGCCAGCAGCTCGGGACAGGGGGCCCCTTTGAACACCGGGGAGCTGTTTTTT
TRBV7-2	14	TRBD2	TRBJ2-1	.	CASSLASGGNEQFF	TGTGCCAGCAGCTTAGCGTCCGGGGGGAATGAGCAGTTCTTC
TRBV12-3/TRBV12-4	13	TRBD2	TRBJ2-7	few	CASSRLAGDEQYF	TGTGCCAGCAGCAGGCTAGCGGGCGACGAGCAGTACTTC
TRBV28	16	TRBD2	TRBJ2-5	medium-sized	CASSPRGLGRRETQYF	TGTGCCAGCAGCCCCCGAGGACTAGGGCGTCGAGAGACCCAGTACTTC
TRBV24-1	18	TRBD2	TRBJ2-1	few	CATSVPDGAGSRYNEQFF	TGTGCCACCAGTGTCCCCGACGGAGCGGGATCCCGCTACAATGAGCAGTTCTTC
TRBV18	14	.	TRBJ1-4	.	CASSRNREGEKLFF	TGTGCCAGCTCACGTAACAGGGAAGGCGAAAAACTGTTCTTT
TRBV3-1	15	TRBD2	TRBJ2-3	.	CASSPLSGAADTQYF	TGTGCCAGCAGCCCCCTTAGCGGGGCCGCGGATACGCAGTATTTT
TRBV7-3	13	.	TRBJ1-1	.	CASSQAPGTEAFF	TGTGCCAGCAGCCAGGCTCCGGGGACTGAAGCTTTCTTT
TRBV2	13	.	TRBJ2-3	few	CASLRELTDTQYF	TGTGCCAGCCTCCGGGAGCTCACAGATACGCAGTATTTT
TRBV27	18	.	TRBJ2-2	many	CASSPLLSFEGDTGELFF	TGTGCCAGCAGCCCGCTTTTATCCTTTGAAGGGGACACCGGGGAGCTGTTTTTT